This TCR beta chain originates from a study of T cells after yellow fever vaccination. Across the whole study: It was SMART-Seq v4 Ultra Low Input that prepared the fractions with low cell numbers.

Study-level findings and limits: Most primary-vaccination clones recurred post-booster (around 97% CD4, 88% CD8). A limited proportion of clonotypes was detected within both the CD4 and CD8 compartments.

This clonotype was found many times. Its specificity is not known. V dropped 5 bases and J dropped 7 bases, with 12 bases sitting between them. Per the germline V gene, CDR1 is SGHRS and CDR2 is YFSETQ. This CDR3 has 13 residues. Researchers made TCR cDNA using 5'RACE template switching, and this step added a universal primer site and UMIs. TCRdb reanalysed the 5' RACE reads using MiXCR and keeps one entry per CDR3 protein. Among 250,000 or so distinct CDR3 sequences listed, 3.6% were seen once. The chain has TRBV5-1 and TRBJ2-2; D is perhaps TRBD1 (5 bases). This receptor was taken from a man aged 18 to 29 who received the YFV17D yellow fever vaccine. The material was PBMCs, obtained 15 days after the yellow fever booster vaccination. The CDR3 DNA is TGCGCCAGCAGTCCCCAAGGACACGGGGAGCTGTTTTTT. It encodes CASSPQGHGELFF.